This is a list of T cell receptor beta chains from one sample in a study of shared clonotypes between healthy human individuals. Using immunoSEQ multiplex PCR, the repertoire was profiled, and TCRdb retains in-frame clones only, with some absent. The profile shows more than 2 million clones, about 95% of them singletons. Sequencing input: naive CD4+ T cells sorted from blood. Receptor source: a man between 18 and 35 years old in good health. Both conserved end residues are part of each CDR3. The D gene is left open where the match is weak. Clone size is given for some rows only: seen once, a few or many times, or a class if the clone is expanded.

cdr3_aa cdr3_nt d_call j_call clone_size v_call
CASGLSPKGTEYTDTQYF TGTGCTAGTGGTTTGTCCCCGAAGGGGACAGAGTACACAGATACGCAGTATTTT TRBD1 TRBJ2-3 few TRBV12-5
CASSGSGTVVNEKLFF TGTGCCAGCAGCGGATCCGGGACCGTGGTTAATGAAAAACTGTTTTTT NA TRBJ1-4 NA TRBV5-6
CAWVGINQGNGYTF TGTGCCTGGGTGGGGATAAACCAGGGTAATGGCTACACCTTC NA TRBJ1-2 NA TRBV30
CSVGKLQETQYF TGCAGCGTTGGTAAGCTCCAAGAGACCCAGTACTTC NA TRBJ2-5 once TRBV29-1
CSVVDRSSTDTQYF TGCAGCGTTGTGGACAGGAGTAGCACAGATACGCAGTATTTT TRBD1 TRBJ2-3 NA TRBV29-1
CASSLGPLLAATPTILF TGTGCCAGCAGCTTAGGCCCCCTACTAGCGGCAACCCCTACAATTCTTTTT TRBD2 TRBJ2-3 once TRBV11-2
CASSEYGGGYNEQFF TGTGCCAGCAGTGAATACGGGGGAGGTTACAATGAGCAGTTCTTC NA TRBJ2-1 NA TRBV25-1
CASSLETSGFYEQYF TGCGCCAGCAGCTTGGAGACTAGCGGATTCTACGAGCAGTACTTC TRBD2 TRBJ2-7 NA TRBV5-1
CASSQKTSYGYTF TGCGCCAGCAGCCAGAAGACGTCCTATGGCTACACCTTC NA TRBJ1-2 NA TRBV4-3
CASSLEVYTEAFF TGTGCCAGCAGCTTAGAAGTCTACACTGAAGCTTTCTTT NA TRBJ1-1 NA TRBV7-9
CASSYRGGQPQHF TGTGCCAGCAGTTACAGGGGTGGTCAGCCCCAGCATTTT NA TRBJ1-5 NA TRBV6-5
CASSPTGLNYGYTF TGTGCCAGCAGCCCGACAGGCCTAAACTATGGCTACACCTTC NA TRBJ1-2 NA TRBV11-2
CASDQGYNQPQHF TGTGCCAGCGACCAGGGGTACAATCAGCCCCAGCATTTT NA TRBJ1-5 NA TRBV6-6
CASSSTGGPSDYGYTF TGTGCCAGCAGCTCGACAGGGGGCCCCTCGGACTATGGCTACACCTTC TRBD1 TRBJ1-2 NA TRBV7-9
CAISDTGTGRSGELFF TGTGCCATCAGTGATACCGGGACAGGCCGTTCCGGGGAGCTGTTTTTT TRBD1 TRBJ2-2 NA TRBV10-3
CASSGDRVYTEAFF TGTGCCAGCAGTGGCGACAGGGTCTACACTGAAGCTTTCTTT TRBD1 TRBJ1-1 NA TRBV2
CAISDLTTPSEQYF TGTGCCATCAGTGATTTGACCACTCCCTCCGAGCAGTACTTC NA TRBJ2-7 NA TRBV10-3
CASSLIENQPQHF TGTGCCAGCAGCTTGATTGAGAATCAGCCCCAGCATTTT NA TRBJ1-5 once TRBV5-8
CASSRTGASYEQYF TGTGCCAGTTCCCGGACAGGGGCCTCCTACGAGCAGTACTTC TRBD1 TRBJ2-7 NA TRBV19
CASSQGTGSTGELFF TGCGCCAGCAGCCAAGGGACAGGGAGCACCGGGGAGCTGTTTTTT TRBD1 TRBJ2-2 NA TRBV4-3
CASSFDPFRTDTQYF TGTGCCAGCAGCTTTGACCCGTTCCGCACAGATACGCAGTATTTT NA TRBJ2-3 NA TRBV7-8
CASSLTPYNSPLHF TGTGCCAGCAGCTTAACCCCCTATAATTCACCCCTCCACTTT NA TRBJ1-6 NA TRBV7-8
CASSPSSRGLYNEQFF TGTGCCAGCAGCCCTTCCTCCAGGGGGCTTTACAATGAGCAGTTCTTC TRBD1 TRBJ2-1 NA TRBV28
CASSSRALNYGYTF TGTGCCAGCAGTTCTCGGGCACTTAACTATGGCTACACCTTC NA TRBJ1-2 NA TRBV27
CASSRGKDNEQFF TGTGCCAGCAGTAGGGGGAAAGACAATGAGCAGTTCTTC NA TRBJ2-1 NA TRBV6-5
CSVTGRVTEAFF TGCAGCGTTACCGGACGTGTCACTGAAGCTTTCTTT NA TRBJ1-1 once TRBV29-1
CASSLLFANLNTEAFF TGTGCCAGCAGCTTACTATTCGCAAACCTGAACACTGAAGCTTTCTTT NA TRBJ1-1 once TRBV7-2
CASSQVGDRGYYTEAFF TGCGCCAGCAGCCAAGTAGGTGACAGGGGGTACTACACTGAAGCTTTCTTT TRBD1 TRBJ1-1 NA TRBV4-1
CASSESKETYEQYF TGTGCCAGCAGTGAATCTAAAGAAACCTACGAGCAGTACTTC NA TRBJ2-7 NA TRBV25-1
CASSGQTGGAAFF TGCGCCAGCAGCGGACAAACAGGGGGCGCAGCTTTCTTT TRBD1 TRBJ1-1 NA TRBV5-1
CASSLARAGSNTEAFF TGTGCCAGCAGCTTAGCGCGGGCAGGGAGCAACACTGAAGCTTTCTTT NA TRBJ1-1 NA TRBV7-2
CASSDQRTATYEQYF TGTGCCAGCAGTGATCAAAGGACAGCGACTTACGAGCAGTACTTC NA TRBJ2-7 NA TRBV6-1
CASRTGTGGGETQYF TGTGCCAGCAGAACCGGGACAGGGGGCGGTGAGACCCAGTACTTC TRBD1 TRBJ2-5 NA TRBV6-5
CATALGREQPQHF TGTGCCACCGCTTTAGGTCGTGAACAGCCCCAGCATTTT NA TRBJ1-5 NA TRBV27
CASTPQWGPETQYF TGTGCCAGCACTCCCCAATGGGGCCCAGAGACCCAGTACTTC NA TRBJ2-5 few TRBV11-2
CASSPTLTAGNQPQHF TGTGCCAGCTCACCAACGCTCACCGCAGGCAATCAGCCCCAGCATTTT NA TRBJ1-5 NA TRBV18
CASSFRGRQETQYF TGTGCCAGCAGCTTTCGGGGGCGGCAAGAGACCCAGTACTTC NA TRBJ2-5 NA TRBV11-2
CAIRASLVREGIRETQYF TGTGCCATCAGAGCCTCCTTGGTCAGGGAGGGGATACGAGAGACCCAGTACTTC TRBD2 TRBJ2-5 NA TRBV10-3
CASSIEGQGSTDTQYF TGTGCCAGTAGTATTGAGGGACAGGGCTCCACAGATACGCAGTATTTT TRBD1 TRBJ2-3 NA TRBV19
CASSYRENTEAFF TGTGCCAGCAGCTACAGGGAGAACACTGAAGCTTTCTTT NA TRBJ1-1 NA TRBV11-2
CASSYGVPYGYTF TGTGCCAGTAGTTACGGGGTTCCCTATGGCTACACCTTC NA TRBJ1-2 NA TRBV6-5
CASSHLAGSYEQYF TGTGCCAGCAGCCACTTAGCGGGTTCCTACGAGCAGTACTTC TRBD2 TRBJ2-7 NA TRBV14
CASSSLRQGTYEQYF TGTGCCAGCAGTTCCCTTAGACAGGGGACCTACGAGCAGTACTTC TRBD1 TRBJ2-7 NA TRBV27
CAISDLRGTDTQYF TGTGCCATCAGTGACCTCCGGGGCACAGATACGCAGTATTTT NA TRBJ2-3 NA TRBV10-3
CASSPSSGNYGYTF TGTGCCAGCTCACCGTCATCCGGGAACTATGGCTACACCTTC NA TRBJ1-2 NA TRBV18
CASSPGTSGGRYYEQYF TGCGCCAGCAGCCCCGGGACTAGCGGGGGCCGGTACTACGAGCAGTACTTC TRBD2 TRBJ2-7 NA TRBV5-1
CASSLGVNEKLFF TGTGCCAGCAGCTTAGGGGTTAATGAAAAACTGTTTTTT NA TRBJ1-4 NA TRBV11-2
CASSLNAVFQETQYF TGCGCCAGCAGCTTAAATGCAGTCTTCCAAGAGACCCAGTACTTC NA TRBJ2-5 NA TRBV5-1
CASSKTGGREQFF TGTGCCAGCAGTAAGACAGGGGGTCGTGAGCAGTTCTTC TRBD1 TRBJ2-1 NA TRBV7-6
CAWSPNTDTQYF TGTGCCTGGAGTCCCAACACAGATACGCAGTATTTT NA TRBJ2-3 NA TRBV30
CASSLGPTGGGEQYF TGTGCCAGCAGCTTGGGCCCTACAGGGGGCGGCGAGCAGTACTTC TRBD1 TRBJ2-7 once TRBV7-8
CASSKGGYNSPLHF TGTGCCAGCAGTAAAGGGGGGTATAATTCACCCCTCCACTTT NA TRBJ1-6 NA TRBV27
CASSQDRTSGPYEQYF TGTGCCAGCAGCCAAGATCGGACTAGCGGCCCCTACGAGCAGTACTTC TRBD2 TRBJ2-7 NA TRBV4-2
CASSITGSDSPLHF TGCGCCAGCAGCATTACAGGGTCGGATTCACCCCTCCACTTT NA TRBJ1-6 NA TRBV5-1